This paragraph covers one TCR beta chain sequence. What it recognizes is unknown. The sample belongs to a study of shared clonotypes between healthy human individuals. Study background: Each donor contributed plates that comprised three CD4 naive, three CD4 memory, two CD8 naive and one CD8 memory.

The CDR3 spans 17 residues. V shed 3 bases and J shed 0 bases, with 15 bases lying between them. Germline assignment: CDR1 GTSNPN and CDR2 SVGIG (reference sequence). Findings of the study overall: Roughly 5% of naive CD4 clonotypes were common to several donors.

Here immunoSEQ multiplex PCR was the method, and the copy in TCRdb shows in-frame clones only, minus some. Among a few hundred thousand clones listed, around 86% were seen once. Sequencing used memory CD8+ T cells sorted from blood. Subset: CD45RO+ cells pooled with CCR7-negative TemRA cells. J is TRBJ1-6 and V is TRBV30; maybe TRBD1 (5 bases). The sequence was collected from a man younger than 35 in good health. For the CDR3, the DNA is TGTGCCTGGAGGATCCGGGACCCCAGCTCCTATAATTCACCCCTCCACTTT. Its protein product is CAWRIRDPSSYNSPLHF.